Listed here are 20 T cell receptor beta chains from one sample, sequenced in a study of blood T cell repertoires in COVID-19 (dated by TCRdb to about 2020). Library preparation was by the immunoSEQ multiplex PCR assay. Entries here come from immuneACCESS through TCRdb and include only in-frame sequences with V and J called. Some clones fail to appear in such tables; in the studies checked, an unresolved V gene covers under half of the shortfall, and the cause of the remainder is unknown. The table for this sample lists about 200,000 clones; approximately 85% of them were counted only once. The ten largest clones take up less than 6.5% of the sample. The source material was peripheral blood. The source is a woman in her seventies with active or convalescent COVID-19.

This chain joins TRBV9 and TRBJ2-7; 12 bases align to TRBD2. The CDR3 is made up of 20 amino acids. Trimming at V came to 0 bases and at J to 0 bases, leaving 13 bases not matched to a gene. Per the germline V gene, CDR1 is SGDLS and CDR2 is YYNGEE. The CDR3 loop is CASSVAWTSGAKNSSYEQYF. CDR3 sequence (DNA): TGTGCCAGCAGCGTAGCTTGGACTAGCGGGGCGAAAAATAGCTCCTACGAGCAGTACTTC.

The chain uses TRBV9 and TRBJ2-3, with 7 bases matching TRBD2. V lost 4 bases, J lost 2 bases, and 10 bases stayed unmatched. Per germline, CDR1 SGDLS and CDR2 YYNGEE. The CDR3 totals 16 residues. The CDR3 here is CASSISPGGITDTQYF. CDR3 sequence (DNA): TGTGCCAGCAGCATTTCCCCGGGAGGAATCACAGATACGCAGTATTTT. Looking up the rest from reference TRBV9 and TRBJ2-3 gives the full variable domain: DSGVTQTPKHLITATGQRVTLRCSPRSGDLSVYWYQQSLDQGLQFLIQYYNGEERAKGNILERFSAQQFPDLHSELNLSSLELGDSALYFCASSISPGGITDTQYFGPGTRLTVL.

The V and J genes are TRBV19 and TRBJ2-1; perhaps TRBD2 as D (6 bases). Between the trimmed V and J ends, which lost 7 bases and 0 bases, there was a span of 13 bases. CDR3 length: 15 amino acids. The germline CDR1 and CDR2 sequences are LNHDA and SQIVND (reference sequence). The CDR3 nucleotides read TGTGCCAGTACATTAGCGGCACCCTCCTACAATGAGCAGTTCTTC. Encoded protein: CASTLAAPSYNEQFF.

In this sample, this clone turned up a few times. This chain joins TRBV28 and TRBJ1-1; D is possibly TRBD1 (6 bases). Germline assignment: CDR1 MDHEN and CDR2 SYDVKM. V lost 8 bases and J 11 bases, leaving 15 bases between the germline ends. The CDR3 spans 11 residues. CDR3 nucleotides: TGTGCCAGCGAGGGGGGGGCTGGGGCTTTCTTT. Its protein is CASEGGAGAFF. Supplemented by reference TRBV28 and TRBJ1-1, the full variable domain reads DVKVTQSSRYLVKRTGEKVFLECVQDMDHENMFWYRQDPGLGLRLIYFSYDVKMKEKGDIPEGYSVSREKKERFSLILESASTNQTSMYLCASEGGAGAFFGQGTRLTVV.

The chain is built from TRBV7-3 and TRBJ2-2; D is possibly TRBD2 (6 bases). The CDR3 has 17 amino acids. Deletions cut 0 bases from V and 2 bases from J, with 13 bases between. Germline V gene sequence: CDR1 SGHTA, CDR2 FQGTGA. DNA for the CDR3: TGTGCCAGCAGCTTAACGGGGGGAGTGGTCAACACCGGGGAGCTGTTTTTT. Translated, it gives CASSLTGGVVNTGELFF. Based on the CDR3 plus reference TRBV7-3 and TRBJ2-2, the full variable domain is GAGVSQTPSNKVTEKGKYVELRCDPISGHTALYWYRQSLGQGPEFLIYFQGTGAADDSGLPNDRFFAVRPEGSVSTLKIQRTERGDSAVYLCASSLTGGVVNTGELFFGEGSRLTVL.

The chain combines TRBV19 with TRBJ2-1, with D perhaps TRBD2 (6 bases). The CDR3 sequence is 14 residues long. V was cut by 4 bases and J by 9 bases, with 16 bases left in between. The V gene's germline CDR1 is LNHDA and CDR2 SQIVND (reference sequence). The CDR3 DNA follows: TGTGCCAGTAGTACCGGTGTTGGGGAGGCTGAGCAGTTCTTC. Encoded protein: CASSTGVGEAEQFF. The complete variable domain, with remaining parts taken from reference TRBV19 and TRBJ2-1, reads DGGITQSPKYLFRKEGQNVTLSCEQNLNHDAMYWYRQDPGQGLRLIYYSQIVNDFQKGDIAEGYSVSREKKESFPLTVTSAQKNPTAFYLCASSTGVGEAEQFFGPGTRLTVL.

This chain connects TRBV9 to TRBJ1-3, with TRBD1 identical over 7 bases. CDR1 and CDR2 from the germline V gene are SGDLS and YYNGEE. V trimming: 4 bases; J trimming: 7 bases; junction bases outside the gene matches: 17. The CDR3 sequence is 17 residues long. CDR3 sequence reads: CASSPRRRTGIWNTIYF. As DNA, the CDR3 is TGTGCCAGCAGCCCAAGGAGAAGGACAGGTATATGGAACACCATATATTTT.

This chain uses TRBV9 with TRBJ1-2, with a possible D match to TRBD1 (5 bases). V dropped 3 bases and J dropped 2 bases, with 14 bases sitting between them. Germline loops: CDR1 SGDLS, CDR2 YYNGEE. The CDR3 is 15 residues long. CDR3: CASSASRGVNYGYTF. For the CDR3, the DNA is TGTGCCAGCAGCGCCTCCCGGGGGGTCAACTATGGCTACACCTTC.

The rearrangement uses TRBV6-5 and TRBJ2-2; 9 nucleotides align to TRBD2. The germline gives CDR1 MNHEY, CDR2 SVGAGI. The CDR3 consists of 15 residues. V trimming: 5 bases; J trimming: 3 bases; junction bases outside the gene matches: 4. CDR3 amino acids: CASSRLAAYTGELFF. In DNA form, the CDR3 reads TGTGCCAGCAGTAGACTAGCGGCATACACCGGGGAGCTGTTTTTT.

The V call is TRBV19, the J call TRBJ2-3; TRBD1 aligns across 7 bases. CDR3 length: 15 residues. With V trimmed by 4 bases and J by 0 bases, 4 bases remained unmatched. The V gene's germline CDR1 is LNHDA and CDR2 SQIVND (reference sequence). For the CDR3, the DNA is TGTGCCAGTAGTAGGGGGACAGTTAGCACAGATACGCAGTATTTT. This translates into CASSRGTVSTDTQYF.

This sequence joins TRBV4-1 and TRBJ2-3; 9 bases align to TRBD1. The CDR3 runs to 16 residues. Germline CDR1 is MGHRA and CDR2 is YSYEKL. The V gene end was trimmed by 0 bases and the J gene end by 4 bases; junction bases not matched to a gene: 5. This CDR3 reads CASSQETGGRADTQYF. The CDR3 DNA follows: TGCGCCAGCAGCCAAGAGACAGGGGGGAGAGCAGATACGCAGTATTTT.

The chain couples TRBV28 to TRBJ2-4; 7 bases map to TRBD1. The CDR3 is made up of 14 amino acids. CDR1 is MDHEN and CDR2 is SYDVKM in the germline V gene. Trimming at V came to 6 bases and at J to 4 bases, leaving 6 bases not matched to a gene. The CDR3 coding sequence is TGTGCCAGCAGCCCACAGGGGCAAAAAAACATTCAGTACTTC. As protein: CASSPQGQKNIQYF. The complete variable domain, with remaining parts taken from reference TRBV28 and TRBJ2-4, reads DVKVTQSSRYLVKRTGEKVFLECVQDMDHENMFWYRQDPGLGLRLIYFSYDVKMKEKGDIPEGYSVSREKKERFSLILESASTNQTSMYLCASSPQGQKNIQYFGAGTRLSVL.

The rearrangement joins TRBV18 to TRBJ1-5; the D gene is possibly TRBD1 (5 bases). CDR3 length equals 16 residues. Per the germline V gene, CDR1 is KGHSH and CDR2 is LQKENI. Trimming took 2 bases from V and 0 from J, leaving 11 bases between them. CDR3 in DNA: TGTGCCAGCTCACCATCTCAGACAGCTAGCAATCAGCCCCAGCATTTT. Amino acids: CASSPSQTASNQPQHF.

The rearrangement uses TRBV14 and TRBJ1-1; no definite D call. CDR3 size: 17 residues. V gave up 0 bases and J gave up 2 bases, with 16 bases separating them. Germline V gene sequence: CDR1 SGHDN, CDR2 FVKESK. The CDR3 reads CASSQEPRAFFNTEAFF. In nucleotides, the CDR3 is TGTGCCAGCAGCCAAGAGCCGCGGGCCTTCTTTAACACTGAAGCTTTCTTT.

This chain connects TRBV19 to TRBJ1-4; TRBD1 agrees at 9 bases. The V segment lost 6 bases and the J segment 1 base; nucleotides outside the gene matches: 6. The CDR3 spans 16 residues. The germline V gene has CDR1 LNHDA and CDR2 SQIVND (reference sequence). For the CDR3, the DNA is TGTGCCAGTAGGAATCGACAGGGGGGAACTAATGAAAAACTGTTTTTT. It specifies CASRNRQGGTNEKLFF. The full variable domain, its missing parts supplied by reference TRBV19 and TRBJ1-4, is DGGITQSPKYLFRKEGQNVTLSCEQNLNHDAMYWYRQDPGQGLRLIYYSQIVNDFQKGDIAEGYSVSREKKESFPLTVTSAQKNPTAFYLCASRNRQGGTNEKLFFGSGTQLSVL.

V and J are TRBV27 and TRBJ2-1, with TRBD2 matching 11 bases. The V and J ends lost 1 base and 5 bases, in that order; junction bases with no gene match: 7. Per germline, CDR1 MNHEY and CDR2 SMNVEV (reference sequence). CDR3 size: 17 residues. CDR3 nucleotide sequence: TGTGCCAGCAGTTTATGGGGTGGGGGACTAGCGGACAATGAGCAGTTCTTC. This encodes CASSLWGGGLADNEQFF.

This chain uses TRBV5-4 with TRBJ1-1; 9 bases line up with TRBD1. The CDR3 runs to 16 residues. CDR1 and CDR2 from the germline V gene are SGHNT and YYREEE (reference sequence). The V segment lost 4 bases and the J segment 0 bases; nucleotides outside the gene matches: 7. The CDR3 protein is CASSQGTGILNTEAFF. CDR3 DNA sequence: TGTGCCAGCAGCCAAGGGACAGGGATACTGAACACTGAAGCTTTCTTT.

The chain carries TRBV5-1 and TRBJ2-1; TRBD2 matches 13 bases. J was trimmed by 2 bases and V by 2 bases; bases with no gene match: 10. The CDR3 sequence is 19 residues long. CDR1 and CDR2 from the germline V gene are SGHRS and YFSETQ. In DNA form, the CDR3 reads TGCGCCAGCAGCTTACCCGGACTAGCGGGAGAAGGCACCTACAATGAGCAGTTCTTC. Translated, it gives CASSLPGLAGEGTYNEQFF.

The CDR3 loop reads CASSFAGGDTQYF. The CDR3 DNA sequence: TGCGCCAGCAGCTTTGCGGGGGGTGATACGCAGTATTTT. The genes are TRBV5-1 and TRBJ2-3, with 8 bases fitting TRBD2. Trimming cost V 2 bases and J 6 bases; bases outside gene matches: 2. Germline V gene data show CDR1 as SGHRS and CDR2 as YFSETQ. The CDR3 loop spans 13 amino acids.

V and J are TRBV11-2 and TRBJ2-3; D gene unclear. The CDR3 has 11 residues. V shed 4 bases and J shed 5 bases, with 4 bases lying between them. The germline V gene encodes CDR1 SGHAT and CDR2 FQNNGV. The CDR3 DNA reads TGTGCCAGCAGCTCCATAGATACGCAGTATTTT. It specifies CASSSIDTQYF.